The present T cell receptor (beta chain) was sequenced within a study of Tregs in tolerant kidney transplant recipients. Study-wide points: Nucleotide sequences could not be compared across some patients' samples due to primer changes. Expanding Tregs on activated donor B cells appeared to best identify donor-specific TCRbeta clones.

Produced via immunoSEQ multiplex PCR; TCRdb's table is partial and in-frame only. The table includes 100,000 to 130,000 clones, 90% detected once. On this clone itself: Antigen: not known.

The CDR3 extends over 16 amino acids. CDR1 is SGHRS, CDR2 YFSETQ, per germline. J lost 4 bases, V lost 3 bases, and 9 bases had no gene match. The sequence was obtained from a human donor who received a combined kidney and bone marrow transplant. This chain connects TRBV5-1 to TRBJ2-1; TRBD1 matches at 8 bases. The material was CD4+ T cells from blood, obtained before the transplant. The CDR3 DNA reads TGCGCCAGCAGCTCGGCGGACAGGGCGGGGTACAATGAGCAGTTCTTC. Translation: CASSSADRAGYNEQFF.